The sequence of this T cell receptor (beta chain) was determined in a study of T cells in tuberculosis. Study overall: The T cells targeted glucose monomycolate, a mycobacterial lipid, via CD1B.

The study's findings and limits: Active tuberculosis patients had shorter CDR3-alpha; the beta difference was nonsignificant.

Comments on this clone: Its antigen is unknown.

Some clones are missing from TCRdb's copy, which holds only in-frame ones; the method was immunoSEQ multiplex PCR. The sample holds approximately 20,000 clones, approximately 97% seen once. The receptor comes from a donor between 10 and 29 years old with latent tuberculosis or without tuberculosis infection. The sequenced material came from PBMCs.

This CDR3 reads CASRITGTGIQPSYEQYF. Written as DNA, the CDR3 is TGTGCCAGCAGGATTACCGGGACAGGGATTCAGCCATCCTACGAGCAGTACTTC. The J gene is TRBJ2-7, the V gene TRBV2; 9 bases fit TRBD1. The CDR3 spans 18 residues. CDR1 is SNHLY and CDR2 is FYNNEI in the germline V gene. The V and J ends lost 6 bases and 1 base, in that order; junction bases with no gene match: 16.